Below are 15 T cell receptor beta chains sequenced from a single sample in a study of identical twins. TCRdb analysed the 5' RACE reads with MiXCR anew, one entry per CDR3 protein. The repertoire holds around 480,000 distinct CDR3 sequences, with 11% to 15% as singletons. The same sample was also studied in work on yellow fever vaccine responses in identical twins.

The source material was CD4+ T cells sorted from blood. These TCRs come from a woman aged 18-35 years in good health.

This clonotype occurred a few times. The chain recombines TRBV28 with TRBJ1-5, with TRBD1 identical over 9 bases. V was clipped by 6 bases and J by 4 bases; unmatched bases: 13. The CDR3 has 17 amino acids. CDR1 is MDHEN and CDR2 is SYDVKM in the germline V gene. The DNA for the CDR3 is TGTGCCAGCAGGCATCCCGGGACAGGGTCGGGAAATCAGCCCCAGCATTTT. This gives the protein CASRHPGTGSGNQPQHF.

This clonotype showed up many times. The rearrangement joins TRBV5-6 to TRBJ2-1; 9 bases are a match to TRBD1. J was trimmed by 7 bases and V by 0 bases; bases with no gene match: 5. The CDR3 consists of 15 residues. The germline gives CDR1 SGHDT, CDR2 YYEEEE. The CDR3 sequence: CASSLEGQGFNEQFF. CDR3 bases: TGTGCCAGCAGCTTGGAGGGACAGGGCTTTAATGAGCAGTTCTTC.

This clonotype was seen a handful of times. This sequence joins TRBV28 and TRBJ2-4; 8 bases match TRBD1. Germline V gene data show CDR1 as MDHEN and CDR2 as SYDVKM. CDR3 length equals 18 residues. V shed 5 bases and J 1 base; nucleotides not matched to a gene: 13. CDR3 sequence reads: CASSHRTGSRIAKNIQYF. CDR3 bases: TGTGCCAGCAGTCACCGGACAGGGTCCCGTATCGCCAAAAACATTCAGTACTTC.

The chain joins TRBV20-1 to TRBJ2-3; 8 nucleotides align to TRBD1. CDR1 and CDR2 (germline): DFQATT, SNEGSKA (reference sequence). The CDR3 consists of 15 residues. J was trimmed by 3 bases and V by 6 bases; bases with no gene match: 11. Here the CDR3 reads CSASYRTGRTDTQYF. CDR3 DNA sequence: TGCAGTGCCTCTTACAGGACAGGGAGAACAGATACGCAGTATTTT.

The CDR3: CASSEQGGPTDTQYF. CDR3 sequence (DNA): TGTGCCAGCAGCGAGCAGGGGGGACCCACAGATACGCAGTATTTT. The chain has TRBV6-2 or TRBV6-3 and TRBJ2-3, with D tentatively TRBD1 (7 bases). CDR1 is MNHEY and CDR2 is SVGEGT in the germline V gene. This CDR3 spans 15 amino acids. Trimming cost V 6 bases and J 2 bases, with 15 bases left between them.

This clonotype occurred a few times. One end of the junction fails to match germline, which may point to a read error. As DNA, the CDR3 is TGCGCCAGCAACAACGTACACTTC. This gives the protein CASNNVHF. The rearrangement links TRBV5-1 to TRBJ2-5; D ambiguous. The CDR3 has 8 residues. Germline V gene sequence: CDR1 SGHRS, CDR2 YFSETQ.

The chain has TRBV5-6 and TRBJ2-1, with D perhaps TRBD1 (5 bases). The V end was cut by 6 bases, the J end by 4 bases, with 17 bases between. This CDR3 contains 15 residues. Germline V gene lookup returns CDR1 SGHDT and CDR2 YYEEEE. The chain's CDR3 is CASNWGQLLYNEQFF. The CDR3 DNA reads TGTGCCAGCAACTGGGGCCAATTATTATACAATGAGCAGTTCTTC.

The V and J genes are TRBV18 and TRBJ2-2, with a tentative D call TRBD1 (6 bases). The V end was cut by 1 base, the J end by 3 bases, with 12 bases between. This CDR3 has 16 amino acids. Germline-derived CDR1 and CDR2 are KGHSH and LQKENI. CDR3 region: CASSPQQGWDTGELFF. DNA of the CDR3: TGTGCCAGCTCACCACAACAGGGATGGGACACCGGGGAGCTGTTTTTT.

This chain joins TRBV7-9 and TRBJ2-1; TRBD1 matches at 7 bases. The CDR3 length is 15 residues. CDR1 is SEHNR, CDR2 FQNEAQ, per germline (reference sequence). The V segment lost 0 bases and the J segment 6 bases; nucleotides outside the gene matches: 5. CDR3 protein: CASSLAGSGGNEQFF. CDR3 DNA sequence: TGTGCCAGCAGCTTAGCGGGTTCAGGGGGCAATGAGCAGTTCTTC. The full variable domain, with the rest looked up from reference TRBV7-9 and TRBJ2-1, is DTGVSQNPRHKITKRGQNVTFRCDPISEHNRLYWYRQTLGQGPEFLTYFQNEAQLEKSRLLSDRFSAERPKGSFSTLEIQRTEQGDSAMYLCASSLAGSGGNEQFFGPGTRLTVL.

This chain connects TRBV15 to TRBJ2-7; TRBD1 matches 8 bases. The CDR3 loop spans 14 amino acids. CDR1 and CDR2 from the germline V gene are LNHNV and YYDKDF (reference sequence). V trimming: 2 bases; J trimming: 4 bases; junction bases outside the gene matches: 4. The CDR3 reads CATSRRTGLYEQYF. For the CDR3, the DNA is TGTGCCACCAGCAGAAGGACAGGGCTGTACGAGCAGTACTTC. The entire variable domain, with the rest obtained from reference TRBV15 and TRBJ2-7, is as follows: DAMVIQNPRYQVTQFGKPVTLSCSQTLNHNVMYWYQQKSSQAPKLLFHYYDKDFNNEADTPDNFQSRRPNTSFCFLDIRSPGLGDTAMYLCATSRRTGLYEQYFGPGTRLTVT.

This clonotype turned up a few times. The junction departs from the called germline gene at one end, perhaps through a read error. The chain couples TRBV12-3 or TRBV12-4 to TRBJ2-7, with unresolved D. The CDR3 contains 11 residues. The CDR3 region is CASSPSHEQYF. The CDR3 coding sequence is TGTGCCAGCAGCCCCTCCCACGAGCAGTACTTC.

This clonotype was seen at least ten times. V is TRBV12-3 or TRBV12-4 and J is TRBJ2-4; 8 bases are shared with TRBD1. J was trimmed by 8 bases and V by 5 bases; bases with no gene match: 11. The CDR3 loop spans 15 amino acids. In DNA, the CDR3 is TGTGCCAGCAGTCAAGCCGGGACAGGTCCCGACATTCAGTACTTC. Protein sequence: CASSQAGTGPDIQYF.

There are many counts of this clonotype. The chain uses TRBV25-1 and TRBJ2-5, with 8 bases that match TRBD2. The V gene's germline CDR1 is MGHDK and CDR2 SYGVNS. J gave up 4 bases and V 6 bases, and 7 bases lay outside the gene matches. CDR3 length: 14 amino acids. Here the CDR3 reads CASSVSGGGETQYF. The CDR3 bases are TGTGCCAGCAGCGTTTCGGGAGGGGGAGAGACCCAGTACTTC.

The CDR3 is CASSYSQGARSEQYF. As DNA, the CDR3 is TGTGCCAGCAGTTACTCCCAGGGGGCGCGATCTGAGCAGTACTTC. This chain links TRBV6-5 with TRBJ2-7, with 8 nucleotides matching TRBD1. J lost 7 bases, V lost 0 bases, and 8 bases had no gene match. Germline loops: CDR1 MNHEY, CDR2 SVGAGI. This CDR3 is built from 15 residues.

This clonotype was recorded a few times. The chain carries TRBV27 and TRBJ2-1; 10 nucleotides match TRBD2. V trimming: 5 bases; J trimming: 5 bases; junction bases outside the gene matches: 6. CDR3 length: 15 amino acids. Germline lookup yields CDR1 MNHEY and CDR2 SMNVEV (reference sequence). The CDR3 spells CASSRTSGLNNEQFF. CDR3 sequence (DNA): TGTGCCAGCAGTCGGACTAGCGGTCTGAACAATGAGCAGTTCTTC.